This TCR beta chain was captured in a study of blood T cells in healthy people across ages. Sample-barcoded 5' priming and a J-beta primer mix drove a second PCR of about 7 to 12 cycles. Every cDNA molecule bore a tag from a template-switch adaptor containing 12 random nucleotides. TCRdb re-analysed the 5' RACE reads in MiXCR, keeping a single row per CDR3 protein. The sample has around 940,000 distinct CDR3 sequences; about 51% are singletons. There are a few counts of this clonotype. What it binds is not known. Germline CDR1 MNHNY, CDR2 SVGAGI (reference sequence). This CDR3 is 12 amino acids long. V lost 2 bases and J 8 bases, leaving 6 bases between the germline ends. Overall study findings and caveats: Across the age range, TCR beta diversity per million T cells fell in a roughly linear way. Both higher diversity and more naive CD4+ cells marked long-lived donors when set against aged donors. CMV status of donors was not determined, possibly confounding expanded clonotype changes.

Sequencing was carried out using blood. This sequence originates from a woman aged 55-70 years in good health. V gene TRBV6-6 combines with J gene TRBJ1-4; D not resolved. CDR3 in DNA: TGTGCCAGCAGTTACACCGGAGAAAAACTGTTTTTT. Its translation: CASSYTGEKLFF.